The 21 T cell receptor beta chains presented below share a single source sample, sequenced in a study of shared clonotypes between healthy human individuals. The repertoire was sequenced with immunoSEQ multiplex PCR; TCRdb's copy has only in-frame clones and lacks some. The table has some 1,100,000 clones, 70% to 80% seen once. Sequencing used memory CD4+ T cells from PBMCs. Subset specified: CD45RA-negative fraction. Source of these receptors: a man aged 18 to 29 in good health. Some clones in this sample may be carry-over from other donors' samples.

V gene TRBV9 combines with J gene TRBJ2-5; D is unclear. CDR3 length: 13 amino acids. The germline V gene has CDR1 SGDLS and CDR2 YYNGEE. Trimming stripped 3 bases from V and 4 bases from J, with 10 bases between. In nucleotides, the CDR3 is TGTGCCAGCAGCGCCCACCCGACAGAGACCCAGTACTTC. This encodes CASSAHPTETQYF.

V and J are TRBV7-2 and TRBJ2-1; D is undetermined. The ends were cut back, 2 bases at V and 0 bases at J, with 5 bases in the middle. Germline V gene lookup returns CDR1 SGHTA and CDR2 FQGNSA. There are 14 residues in the CDR3. CDR3 sequence: CASSLSLSYNEQFF. CDR3 sequence (DNA): TGTGCCAGCAGCTTATCCCTCTCCTACAATGAGCAGTTCTTC.

The V gene is TRBV2, the J gene TRBJ1-2; D is possibly TRBD1 (6 bases). The germline gives CDR1 SNHLY, CDR2 FYNNEI. V lost 5 bases, J lost 4 bases, and 14 bases lay in between. The CDR3 totals 14 residues. CDR3 in DNA: TGTGCCAGCAGTACAGAGGGGGGCCTCTATGGCTACACCTTC. Protein product: CASSTEGGLYGYTF.

The V and J genes are TRBV7-9 and TRBJ1-3, with D possibly being TRBD1 (5 bases). CDR3 size: 13 residues. With 8 bases removed from V and 8 bases from J, the gap between germline ends came to 16 bases. Germline-derived CDR1 and CDR2 are SEHNR and FQNEAQ (reference sequence). CDR3 in amino acids: CASQRGQGDTIYF. As DNA, the CDR3 is TGTGCCAGCCAAAGGGGCCAGGGAGACACCATATATTTT.

V and J are TRBV9 and TRBJ2-3; D call uncertain. Trimming took 4 bases from V and 4 from J, leaving 16 bases between them. CDR1 is SGDLS, CDR2 YYNGEE, per germline. This CDR3 has 15 residues. The CDR3 loop reads CASSPSQKRPDTQYF. The CDR3 DNA is TGTGCCAGCAGCCCCTCTCAGAAAAGGCCAGATACGCAGTATTTT.

This chain joins TRBV5-1 and TRBJ2-7; 10 bases align to TRBD2. Unmatched junction bases numbered 5, after V lost 7 bases and J lost 1 base. CDR1 and CDR2 (germline): SGHRS, YFSETQ. The CDR3 consists of 14 residues. CDR3 sequence reads: CASQTTSGSYEQYF. The DNA for the CDR3 is TGCGCCAGCCAAACGACTAGCGGGTCCTACGAGCAGTACTTC. Full variable domain (outside the CDR3, taken from reference TRBV5-1 and TRBJ2-7): KAGVTQTPRYLIKTRGQQVTLSCSPISGHRSVSWYQQTPGQGLQFLFEYFSETQRNKGNFPGRFSGRQFSNSRSEMNVSTLELGDSALYLCASQTTSGSYEQYFGPGTRLTVT.

This chain connects TRBV30 to TRBJ1-3; D is undetermined. The CDR3 consists of 14 residues. In germline, CDR1 is GTSNPN, CDR2 SVGIG (reference sequence). The ends were cut back, 3 bases at V and 2 bases at J, with 11 bases in the middle. In DNA form, the CDR3 reads TGTGCCTGGAGGGCCCCCGGGGCTGGAAACACCATATATTTT. This gives the protein CAWRAPGAGNTIYF.

The CDR3 coding sequence is TGTGCCAGCAGTATGACAGGGTTCTGGACTGAAGCTTTCTTT. This sequence encodes CASSMTGFWTEAFF. This sequence joins TRBV28 and TRBJ1-1; 7 nucleotides line up with TRBD1. V shed 5 bases, J shed 5 bases, and the junction held 8 bases outside the gene matches. Germline CDR1 and CDR2: MDHEN and SYDVKM. CDR3 size: 14 residues.

The chain couples TRBV6-1 to TRBJ2-2, with D tentatively TRBD1 (5 bases). CDR1 and CDR2 (germline): MNHNS, SASEGT. The CDR3 has 15 residues. V dropped 5 bases and J dropped 0 bases, with 10 bases sitting between them. The CDR3 sequence is CASSKSRANTGELFF. The CDR3 bases are TGTGCCAGCAGTAAAAGCAGGGCGAACACCGGGGAGCTGTTTTTT.

The genes are TRBV20-1 and TRBJ2-5; no clear D gene. Between the trimmed V and J ends, which lost 3 bases and 5 bases, there was a span of 4 bases. The CDR3 length is 10 residues. CDR1 and CDR2 from the germline V gene are DFQATT and SNEGSKA (reference sequence). The CDR3 sequence is CSARTETQYF. CDR3 nucleotide sequence: TGCAGTGCTAGGACCGAGACCCAGTACTTC.

This chain connects TRBV9 to TRBJ2-7; TRBD2 agrees at 9 bases. The CDR3 runs to 15 residues. The V and J ends lost 5 bases and 2 bases, in that order; junction bases with no gene match: 8. Germline V gene sequence: CDR1 SGDLS, CDR2 YYNGEE. The CDR3 is CASSPVASGTYEQYF. Here the CDR3 DNA reads TGTGCCAGCAGTCCCGTAGCTAGCGGGACCTACGAGCAGTACTTC.

This chain links TRBV7-8 with TRBJ2-5; TRBD2 is a possible D gene (5 bases). The CDR3 sequence is 13 residues long. The ends were cut back, 5 bases at V and 0 bases at J, with 7 bases in the middle. Germline V lookup: CDR1 SGHVS, CDR2 FQNEAQ. CDR3 protein: CASSLRDQETQYF. In DNA, the CDR3 is TGTGCCAGCAGCCTGCGGGACCAAGAGACCCAGTACTTC.

This clone appeared a few times. The chain joins TRBV9 to TRBJ1-2; no reliable D call. The V end lost 7 bases, the J end lost 6 bases, and 13 bases lay between the germline ends. Looked up from germline, CDR1 is SGDLS and CDR2 is YYNGEE. This CDR3 comprises 12 residues. Here the CDR3 DNA reads TGTGCCAGCTCCCAAAGAAGGGATGGCTACACCTTC. It translates to CASSQRRDGYTF.

The rearrangement uses TRBV7-6 and TRBJ2-7, with TRBD1 identical over 8 bases. Germline V gene sequence: CDR1 SGHVS, CDR2 FNYEAQ. The CDR3 consists of 16 residues. The ends lost 0 bases at V and 3 bases at J; junction bases unmatched: 7. CDR3 nucleotide sequence: TGTGCCAGCAGCTTAGCGGCCGGGACAGGAGTCTACGAGCAGTACTTC. This encodes CASSLAAGTGVYEQYF.

The table lists this clone with many counts. The chain has TRBV7-9 and TRBJ1-4; D remains ambiguous. V dropped 1 base and J dropped 8 bases, with 17 bases sitting between them. The germline V gene has CDR1 SEHNR and CDR2 FQNEAQ (reference sequence). This CDR3 spans 16 amino acids. CDR3 in amino acids: CASSLGPRGSGEKLFF. The DNA for the CDR3 is TGTGCCAGCAGCTTAGGGCCGAGAGGGAGCGGCGAAAAACTGTTTTTT. The full variable domain, with the rest looked up from reference TRBV7-9 and TRBJ1-4, is DTGVSQNPRHKITKRGQNVTFRCDPISEHNRLYWYRQTLGQGPEFLTYFQNEAQLEKSRLLSDRFSAERPKGSFSTLEIQRTEQGDSAMYLCASSLGPRGSGEKLFFGSGTQLSVL.

The chain couples TRBV6-5 to TRBJ1-4, with a tentative D call TRBD1 (6 bases). Trimming shortened V by 7 bases and J by 7 bases, and 16 bases separated the two germline ends. The CDR3 consists of 14 residues. Per the germline V gene, CDR1 is MNHEY and CDR2 is SVGAGI. The CDR3 region has the DNA TGTGCCAGCACAATACAGGGAAATGGTGAAAAACTGTTTTTT. Translated: CASTIQGNGEKLFF.

The chain carries TRBV19 and TRBJ2-3, with 9 bases lining up with TRBD2. The CDR3 spans 16 residues. After removal of 1 base from V and 5 bases from J, the junction contained 7 bases not matched to a gene. The germline gives CDR1 LNHDA, CDR2 SQIVND (reference sequence). CDR3 in amino acids: CASSIAFSGSGDTQYF. The CDR3 coding sequence is TGTGCCAGTAGTATAGCCTTTAGCGGGAGTGGAGATACGCAGTATTTT.

This rearrangement joins TRBV7-3 to TRBJ2-7; weak D call: TRBD1 (6 bases). V was trimmed by 4 bases and J by 7 bases, leaving 20 bases between them. The CDR3 has 15 amino acids. Germline values: CDR1 SGHTA, CDR2 FQGTGA. The CDR3 protein is CASSSGQSYPVEQYF. The CDR3 DNA reads TGTGCCAGCAGCTCCGGACAGAGCTACCCGGTGGAGCAGTACTTC.

The CDR3 region is CASSLFRGGHSTDTQYF. As DNA, the CDR3 is TGTGCCAGCAGCTTATTTCGAGGGGGCCATAGCACAGATACGCAGTATTTT. The chain combines TRBV7-9 with TRBJ2-3; 7 positions agree with TRBD1. The CDR3 covers 17 residues. CDR1 and CDR2 from the germline V gene are SEHNR and FQNEAQ (reference sequence). The V gene end was trimmed by 2 bases and the J gene end by 0 bases; junction bases not matched to a gene: 8.

This clone has a single count. The chain couples TRBV5-6 to TRBJ2-4, with TRBD1 matching over 9 bases. The CDR3 length is 14 residues. CDR1 is SGHDT, CDR2 YYEEEE, per germline. V shed 0 bases and J 7 bases; nucleotides not matched to a gene: 2. CDR3 nucleotides: TGTGCCAGCAGCTTGGGGACAGGGGTGAACATTCAGTACTTC. As protein: CASSLGTGVNIQYF.

The V gene is TRBV30, the J gene TRBJ1-1; D is ambiguous. Trimming pared 6 bases from V and 0 bases from J, leaving 14 bases between. The CDR3 runs 14 residues. Germline V gene sequence: CDR1 GTSNPN, CDR2 SVGIG (reference sequence). The CDR3 is CACLSGFMNTEAFF. CDR3 in DNA: TGTGCCTGCCTCTCGGGCTTCATGAACACTGAAGCTTTCTTT.